This TCR beta chain was sequenced for a study of blood T cell repertoires in COVID-19. The wider study: Specimens from acute and convalescent COVID-19 originated in the United States, Italy and Spain. From T cells, B-cell-depleted T cells, or PBMCs came the material, which was cDNA or gDNA.

Authors' processing steps: Researchers report that nucleated cell counts were estimated from reference gene primer amplification. Assay: immunoSEQ multiplex PCR; the TCRdb copy retains only in-frame clones and omits some. D and trimming were read from the DNA, whereas the V and J calls and clone size are those reported in that table. The table records roughly 200,000 clones, about nine tenths of them present only once. J was trimmed by 4 bases and V by 5 bases; bases with no gene match: 9. Germline V CDR1 and CDR2: PRHDT, FYEKMQ (reference sequence). The CDR3 spans 15 residues. Sequences were obtained from peripheral blood. The sequence derives from an elderly man with acute or convalescent COVID-19. V usage is TRBV13 and J usage is TRBJ2-5; TRBD2 agrees at 8 bases. The CDR3 DNA follows: TGTGCCAGCAGCCGAGGACTAGCACCCTCAGAGACCCAGTACTTC. Translation gives CASSRGLAPSETQYF.